Sequencing of this T cell receptor (beta chain) was carried out in a study of blood T cell repertoires in COVID-19. As for the study in general: COVID-19 samples, acute and convalescent, were from the United States, Italy and Spain. T cells, B-cell-depleted T cells, or PBMCs provided the cDNA or gDNA that served as material.

The Seattle patients joined while their infection was active and were tracked longitudinally afterward. Using immunoSEQ multiplex PCR, the repertoire was profiled, and TCRdb retains in-frame clones only, with some absent. The repertoire includes around 400,000 clones, about 89% of them detected once, and roughly 2.1% sits in the top ten. The clonotype originates from a woman in her sixties or seventies with COVID-19, enrolled during active disease. Sequencing was carried out using peripheral blood.

CDR3 in DNA: TGTGCCAGCAGCTTGGGACTAGCGGTGAACAATGAGCAGTTCTTC. Translated: CASSLGLAVNNEQFF. The chain joins TRBV5-4 to TRBJ2-1; 9 nucleotides align to TRBD2. J lost 5 bases, V lost 0 bases, and 3 bases had no gene match. This CDR3 comprises 15 residues. The V gene's germline CDR1 is SGHNT and CDR2 YYREEE (reference sequence).